Here is one TCR beta chain with its context. The antigen remains unidentified. The data were taken from a study of cytomegalovirus exposure and HLA in healthy donors. Regarding the study as a whole: Rarity marked most TCR sequences, yet some public TCRs occurred in many donors. It was reportedly the case that the classifier diagnosed cytomegalovirus status with high specificity and sensitivity. Among CMV-associated TCR beta chains, most appeared HLA-restricted in a later analysis.

PCR employed 60 Vbeta and 13 Jbeta primers. Original processing methods: An analysis that came later counted tens of millions of unique TCR beta chains, approximately 10 million shared. TCRdb keeps only in-frame clones here, not all; method: immunoSEQ multiplex PCR. V, J and clone size derive from that table, while D and trimming were established from the DNA sequence. Found here are 150,000 or so clones, about 88% of them singletons; the top ten hold less than 2.5%. CDR3 length: 12 amino acids. V was shortened by 5 bases and J by 4 bases, with 8 bases between the two germline ends. From germline, CDR1 is MDHEN and CDR2 SYDVKM.

The receptor comes from a woman aged 18-29 years in good health and CMV-seronegative. This sequence joins TRBV28 and TRBJ1-2; no firm D call. Specimen: PBMCs. CDR3 coding DNA: TGTGCCAGCAGTGTAGCGGGCTATGGCTACACCTTC. Its translation is CASSVAGYGYTF.